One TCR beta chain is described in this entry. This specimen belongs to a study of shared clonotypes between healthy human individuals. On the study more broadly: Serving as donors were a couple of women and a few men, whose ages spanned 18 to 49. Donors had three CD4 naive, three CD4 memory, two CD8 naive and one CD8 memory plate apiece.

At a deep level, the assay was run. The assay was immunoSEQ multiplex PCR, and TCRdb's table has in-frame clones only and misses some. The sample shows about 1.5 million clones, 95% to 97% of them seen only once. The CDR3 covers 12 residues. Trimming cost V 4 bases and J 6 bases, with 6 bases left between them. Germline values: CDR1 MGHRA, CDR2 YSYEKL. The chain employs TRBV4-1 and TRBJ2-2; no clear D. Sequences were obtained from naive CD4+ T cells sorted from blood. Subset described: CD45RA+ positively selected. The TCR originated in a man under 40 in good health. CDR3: CASSLPAGELFF. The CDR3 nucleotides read TGCGCCAGCAGCCTTCCAGCCGGGGAGCTGTTTTTT.